Here is one T cell receptor beta chain with its context. What it recognizes is unknown. It is unclear where the CDR3 begins or ends on the DNA, so no DNA is shown, and the CDR3 is as TCRdb lists it. The CDR3 is 17 residues long, counting both termini. Germline V gene lookup returns CDR1 LGHDT and CDR2 YNNKEL (reference sequence). This entry is derived from a study of blood T cells in healthy people across ages. Study findings and constraints: Estimates drawn from one million T cells were deemed to understate diversity.

Using a J-beta primer mix together with a sample-barcoded 5' primer, a second PCR was run for about 7 to 12 cycles. TCRdb reprocessed the 5' RACE reads via MiXCR and lists one record per CDR3 protein. The sample consists of about 640,000 distinct CDR3 sequences, 58% of them appearing once. The chain uses TRBV3-1 and TRBJ2-1; no DNA check was done on the table's D call, TRBD1. The TCR comes from a man aged 55 to 70 in good health. Sequences were obtained from blood. This CDR3 is CASSQDLSGQAGNEQFF.